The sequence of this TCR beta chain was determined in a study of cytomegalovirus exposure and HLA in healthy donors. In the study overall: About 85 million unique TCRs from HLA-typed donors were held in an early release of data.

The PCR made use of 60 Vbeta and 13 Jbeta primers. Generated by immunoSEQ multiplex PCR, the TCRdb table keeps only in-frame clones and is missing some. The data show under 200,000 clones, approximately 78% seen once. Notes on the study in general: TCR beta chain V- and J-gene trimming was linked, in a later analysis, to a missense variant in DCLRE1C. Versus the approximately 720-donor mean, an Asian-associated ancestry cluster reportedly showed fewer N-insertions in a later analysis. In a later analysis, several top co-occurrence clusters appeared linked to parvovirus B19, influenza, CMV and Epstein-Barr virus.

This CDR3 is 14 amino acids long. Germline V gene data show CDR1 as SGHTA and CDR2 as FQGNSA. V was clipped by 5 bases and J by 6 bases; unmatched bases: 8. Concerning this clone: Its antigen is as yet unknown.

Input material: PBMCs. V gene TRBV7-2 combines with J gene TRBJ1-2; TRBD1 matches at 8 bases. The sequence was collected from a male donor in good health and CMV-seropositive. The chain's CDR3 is CASSLQQGDHGYTF. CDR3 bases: TGTGCCAGCAGCCTTCAACAGGGGGATCATGGCTACACCTTC.